The present T cell receptor (beta chain) was sequenced within a study of technical replicates of blood from a few donors. Some clones are missing from TCRdb's copy, which holds only in-frame ones; the method was immunoSEQ multiplex PCR. The top ten clones hold under 5.5% of a sample with tens of thousands of clones, 90% of them seen once. This CDR3 contains 15 residues. The V gene's germline CDR1 is LNHDA and CDR2 SQIVND (reference sequence). Trimming shortened V by 4 bases and J by 6 bases, and 16 bases separated the two germline ends. V is TRBV19 and J is TRBJ2-1, with unresolved D. This receptor was taken from a human donor in good health. Some clones in this sample may be carry-over from other donors' samples. Sequenced input: PBMCs. The CDR3 DNA is TGTGCCAGTAGTAAAAACAGAGATATTTTCAATGAGCAGTTCTTC. Translation gives CASSKNRDIFNEQFF.